This T cell receptor beta chain was recovered during a study of T cell changes during pregnancy in multiple sclerosis. The V gene's germline CDR1 is SGDLS and CDR2 YYNGEE. V lost 5 bases and J lost 1, with 8 bases in between. The CDR3 consists of 13 residues. Profiled with immunoSEQ multiplex PCR; TCRdb holds only in-frame clones, not every one. The sample includes under 110,000 clones, about nine tenths of them seen just once. The V gene is TRBV9, the J gene TRBJ2-3; tentatively, D is TRBD2 (6 bases). The TCR originated in a female donor with multiple sclerosis, enrolled in a pregnancy study. Sequenced material: peripheral blood, taken in the second trimester of pregnancy. CDR3 residues: CASSASGTDTQYF. CDR3 DNA: TGTGCCAGCAGTGCTAGCGGCACAGATACGCAGTATTTT.